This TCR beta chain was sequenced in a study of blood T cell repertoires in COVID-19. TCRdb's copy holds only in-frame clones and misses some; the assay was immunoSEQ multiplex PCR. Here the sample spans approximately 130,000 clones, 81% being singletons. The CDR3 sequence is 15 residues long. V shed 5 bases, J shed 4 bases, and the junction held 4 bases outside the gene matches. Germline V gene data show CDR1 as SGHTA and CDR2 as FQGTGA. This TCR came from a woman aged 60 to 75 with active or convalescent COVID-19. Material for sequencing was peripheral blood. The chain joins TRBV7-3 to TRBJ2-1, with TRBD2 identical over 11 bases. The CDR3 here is CASSRGLAEYNEQFF. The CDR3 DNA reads TGTGCCAGCAGCCGGGGACTAGCGGAATACAATGAGCAGTTCTTC.